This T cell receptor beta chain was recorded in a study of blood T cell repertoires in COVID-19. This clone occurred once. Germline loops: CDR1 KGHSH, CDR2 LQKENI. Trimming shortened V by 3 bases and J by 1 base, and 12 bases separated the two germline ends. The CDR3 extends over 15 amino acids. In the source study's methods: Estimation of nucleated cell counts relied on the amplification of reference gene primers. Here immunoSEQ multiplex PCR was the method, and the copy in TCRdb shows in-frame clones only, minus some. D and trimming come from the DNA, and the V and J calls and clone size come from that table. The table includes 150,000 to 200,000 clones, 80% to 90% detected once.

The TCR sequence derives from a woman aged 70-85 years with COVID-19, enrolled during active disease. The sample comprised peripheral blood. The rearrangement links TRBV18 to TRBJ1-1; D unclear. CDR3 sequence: CASSPDSDWNTEAFF. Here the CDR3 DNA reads TGTGCCAGCTCACCTGATTCGGACTGGAACACTGAAGCTTTCTTT.